This TCR beta chain came from a study of molecular identifiers for immune sequencing clone quantification (dated by TCRdb to between 2018 and 2020). In terms of the full investigation: In a replicate experiment, RNA from about 21,000 or 97,000 naive CD8 T cells was split into five aliquots, four of which were sequenced. CD8 T cells were used in a methods study to benchmark molecular-identifier clustering-based TCR repertoire sequencing (MIDCIRS) and TCR RNA copy counting.

Naive CD8 T cell libraries were made from 20,000 to 1,000,000 sorted cells using 10%, 30% or 50% of purified RNA. Naive CD8 T cells were FACS-sorted as CD8+CD4-CCR7+CD45RA+ on a BD FACSAria II into RLT Plus buffer. To test detection sensitivity, Jurkat RNA equal to 10 or so TCR copies was added to samples of about 18,000-1,100,000 naive CD8 T cells. CD8 T cells were enriched with RosetteSep CD8+ T Cell Enrichment Cocktail and Ficoll-Paque, followed by ACK red cell lysis. This clonotype was seen at least ten times. The target of this receptor is not known. Base quality data are lacking; no much larger clone is found one base away. What the research found in general, with its limitations: A single cell's worth of spiked-in Jurkat TCR RNA was reported detectable even among about 1.1 million naive CD8 T cells. About 2.9 recovered TCR RNA copies per cell were obtained by modeling, versus approximately 9 by digital PCR, implying a capture efficiency of approximately 30%. When barcode sub-clustering was not used, chimeric consensus sequences inflated TCR diversity, with chimeras reaching as high as 47%. Highly expanded clone sizes could be underestimated if identical TCR molecules share a barcode. The naive libraries included spiked-in Jurkat TCR RNA (roughly nine copies' worth), and this Jurkat TCR RNA is not part of the donor repertoire. Clones above 20 RNA copies held over 99% of molecules in CMV-specific effector cells but under 1% in naive cells.

Libraries were prepared through PCR. The run used an Illumina HiSeq 4000. Bulk TCR libraries were generated as previously described, with the TCR primers listed in Table S5 used. Purification of total RNA was performed with the Qiagen AllPrep DNA/RNA kit. Reads from multiple sequencing runs of the same library were pooled before analysis. In the original analysis: Only reads with exact TCR constant sequence were kept, trimmed to 150 nt, and grouped by their 12-nt molecular barcodes. Reads inside each barcode group were sub-clustered using a 15% Levenshtein threshold, and a quality-weighted consensus sequence was constructed for each RNA molecule. Non-functional sequences were excluded, and lower-count sequences lying one edit away from another sequence were also excluded. Based on a fit of two negative binomial distributions, barcode sub-clusters having less than 20% of the maximum read count were discarded. TCRdb cleaned the public reads at Q25 with fastp, built clones with MiXCR and kept in-frame beta chains. CDR3 protein duplicates are merged, each entry listing the most common genes and DNA. The V and J calls reflect TCRdb's pipeline rather than the authors' work. The sample has 85,000 to 90,000 distinct CDR3 sequences on record, around a fifth of them singletons. Around 0.91% of the sample belongs to the ten largest clones.

From a lookup of the germline V gene, CDR1 and CDR2 are SGHTA and FQGNSA. Counted from cysteine to phenylalanine, this CDR3 has 16 amino acids. Only CDR3 DNA remains: 48 bases, in frame from the first base. Trimming leaves V shorter by 2 bases and J shorter by 3 bases, with the junction holding 7 bases beyond the gene matches. This sequence was found in a human donor in good health. Some libraries in this study had Jurkat cell RNA spiked in. Sequencing was carried out using naive CD8+ T cells from blood, with Jurkat cell RNA spiked in. In light of the paper, this sample's cell subset or site label describes: FACS-sorted CD8+CD4-CCR7+CD45RA+ naive T cells. The chain is encoded by TRBV7-2 joined to TRBJ2-3, with 8 junctional bases fitting TRBD1. The CDR3 loop reads CASSLYFGQGTDTQYF. The sequenced DNA is TGTGCCAGCAGCTTATATTTTGGACAGGGAACAGATACGCAGTATTTT.